Following are 14 T cell receptor beta chains from one sample sequenced in a study of blood T cell repertoires in COVID-19. Here immunoSEQ multiplex PCR was the method, and the copy in TCRdb shows in-frame clones only, minus some. This sample yields 92,000 or so clones, of which approximately 90% are seen a single time; approximately 0.45% belongs to the top ten. The material sequenced was peripheral blood. All receptors come from a man in his sixties with acute or convalescent COVID-19.

V gene TRBV20-1 combines with J gene TRBJ2-5, with TRBD2 matching 7 bases. The V gene's germline CDR1 is DFQATT and CDR2 SNEGSKA (reference sequence). The CDR3 totals 14 residues. V dropped 3 bases and J dropped 5; count of bases not matched to a gene: 9. CDR3 loop: CSASKAGDSETQYF. Here the CDR3 DNA reads TGCAGTGCTAGTAAGGCGGGAGACTCGGAGACCCAGTACTTC.

CDR3 sequence reads: CASSLFDSRGYTF. As DNA, the CDR3 is TGCGCCAGCAGCTTGTTCGACAGCCGGGGCTACACCTTC. V is TRBV5-1 and J is TRBJ1-2, with TRBD1 as a possible D gene (5 bases). This CDR3 region has 13 residues. Trimming took 1 base from V and 8 from J, leaving 12 bases between them. Looked up from germline, CDR1 is SGHRS and CDR2 is YFSETQ.

The V and J genes are TRBV14 and TRBJ1-6; D is undetermined. Germline CDR1 and CDR2: SGHDN and FVKESK. Trimming removed 4 bases at V and 5 bases at J, with 6 bases between. The CDR3 has 13 amino acids. CDR3 loop: CASSPQNNSPLHF. In DNA form, the CDR3 reads TGTGCCAGCAGCCCTCAGAATAATTCACCCCTCCACTTT.

The J gene is TRBJ2-2, the V gene TRBV5-1, with D possibly TRBD1 on 5 matching bases. Between the trimmed V and J ends, which lost 4 bases and 6 bases, there was a span of 13 bases. The germline gives CDR1 SGHRS, CDR2 YFSETQ. The CDR3 has 14 residues. CDR3 sequence reads: CASSAQVSPGELFF. The CDR3 nucleotides read TGCGCCAGCAGCGCACAGGTATCGCCCGGGGAGCTGTTTTTT.

The CDR3: CASSLRGNLNQPQHF. The CDR3 region has the DNA TGCGCCAGCAGCTTGAGAGGAAACCTTAATCAGCCCCAGCATTTT. The V call is TRBV5-1, the J call TRBJ1-5, with D hard to call. The CDR3 totals 15 residues. The V gene lost 1 base and the J gene lost 4 bases, with 12 bases spanning the gap. CDR1 SGHRS and CDR2 YFSETQ come from the germline V gene.

This chain connects TRBV11-2 to TRBJ1-6; 11 positions match TRBD1. The CDR3 is made up of 16 amino acids. Germline-derived CDR1 and CDR2 are SGHAT and FQNNGV. V lost 4 bases, J lost 9 bases, and 8 bases stayed unmatched. The CDR3 protein is CASSSLGTGGTSPLHF. CDR3 in DNA: TGTGCCAGCAGCTCCCTCGGGACAGGGGGAACTTCACCCCTCCACTTT.

CDR3 DNA sequence: TGTGCCAGCAGTTTGCCCAGGGACTATGGCTACACCTTC. It yields the protein CASSLPRDYGYTF. The chain employs TRBV12-3 or TRBV12-4 and TRBJ1-2; D is possibly TRBD1 (5 bases). Trimming cost V 3 bases and J 3 bases, with 8 bases left between them. This CDR3 is 13 amino acids long.

CDR3 nucleotides: TGTGCCTGGTTCGGGGAGGTAACTGAAGCTTTCTTT. Residues: CAWFGEVTEAFF. The chain recombines TRBV30 with TRBJ1-1; D unclear. The CDR3 is made up of 12 amino acids. V was pared by 5 bases and J by 5 bases, with 12 bases between. Germline V CDR1 and CDR2: GTSNPN, SVGIG (reference sequence).

The rearrangement joins TRBV2 to TRBJ1-5, with D hard to call. CDR1 SNHLY and CDR2 FYNNEI come from the germline V gene. V lost 2 bases and J lost 6, with 14 bases in between. This CDR3 spans 15 amino acids. CDR3 residues: CASSELRAAGQPQHF. CDR3 DNA: TGTGCCAGCAGTGAATTGAGGGCCGCGGGTCAGCCCCAGCATTTT.

V is TRBV21-1 and J is TRBJ1-2; the table's D call, TRBD1, was not checked against the DNA. TRBV21-1 is noted as a pseudogene. This CDR3 spans 13 amino acids. CDR3 residues: CASLTGGECGYTF. The DNA of the CDR3 is TGTGCCAGTTTAACAGGGGGCGAGTGTGGCTACACCTTC.

V gene TRBV18 combines with J gene TRBJ2-3; 7 bases align to TRBD2. Per the germline V gene, CDR1 is KGHSH and CDR2 is LQKENI. The CDR3 extends over 14 amino acids. After removal of 3 bases from V and 2 bases from J, the junction contained 2 bases not matched to a gene. CDR3 bases: TGTGCCAGCTCACCCAGGGACTACACAGATACGCAGTATTTT. This gives the protein CASSPRDYTDTQYF. Combining the CDR3 with reference TRBV18 and TRBJ2-3 gives the whole variable domain NAGVMQNPRHLVRRRGQEARLRCSPMKGHSHVYWYRQLPEEGLKFMVYLQKENIIDESGMPKERFSAEFPKEGPSILRIQQVVRGDSAAYFCASSPRDYTDTQYFGPGTRLTVL.

This clone was seen just once. The V call is TRBV18, the J call TRBJ1-4; D is ambiguous. CDR3 length equals 15 residues. Trimming took 2 bases from V and 0 from J, leaving 7 bases between them. The germline V gene has CDR1 KGHSH and CDR2 LQKENI. CDR3 protein: CASSPTGSTNEKLFF. CDR3 DNA: TGTGCCAGCTCACCAACGGGGTCAACTAATGAAAAACTGTTTTTT.

The chain links TRBV6-4 to TRBJ1-2; 7 positions match TRBD1. This CDR3 region has 11 residues. V gave up 10 bases and J gave up 6 bases; unmatched junction bases: 5. Germline assignment: CDR1 MRHNA and CDR2 SNTAGT. This CDR3 is CATRQGDGYTF. Here the CDR3 DNA reads TGTGCCACTAGACAGGGCGATGGCTACACCTTC.

The table lists this clone with a count of one. The chain uses TRBV5-1 and TRBJ2-1, with 12 nucleotides matching TRBD2. V was pared by 3 bases and J by 4 bases, with 2 bases of the junction left unmatched. Germline V gives CDR1 SGHRS, CDR2 YFSETQ. CDR3 size: 15 residues. CDR3 sequence: CASSYGLAGYNEQFF. The CDR3 nucleotides are TGCGCCAGCAGCTACGGACTAGCGGGGTACAATGAGCAGTTCTTC.